Presented here are 4 T cell receptor beta chains from one specimen sequenced in a study of T-cell reconstitution after alpha-beta-depleted transplantation in children. Preparation of the TCRbeta library used unique molecular identifiers. TCRdb ran MiXCR on the PCR reads and lists one entry per CDR3 protein. This sample yields some 640,000 distinct CDR3 sequences, of which 16% are seen a single time; over 0.95% belongs to the top ten. Sample: PBMCs from the stem cell graft donor, taken from the stem cell graft. The source of these receptors is a human donor who donated a stem cell graft to a child with acute myeloid leukemia.

This clonotype has a count of ten or more. The chain links TRBV20-1 to TRBJ1-1; the match to TRBD1 covers 7 bases. CDR3 length equals 15 residues. Trimming removed 1 base from V and 9 bases from J; junction bases left unmatched: 14. Germline V gene lookup returns CDR1 DFQATT and CDR2 SNEGSKA (reference sequence). As DNA, the CDR3 is TGCAGTGCTAGAGGAGGGACAGATAGCTCTTTCAAAGCTTTCTTT. It specifies CSARGGTDSSFKAFF.

This clonotype was counted a few times. The chain combines TRBV12-3 or TRBV12-4 with TRBJ2-3; TRBD2 is a possible D gene (6 bases). The CDR3 is 14 amino acids. Trimming cost V 8 bases and J 1 base, with 13 bases left between them. CDR3 bases: TGTGCCAGCGGGAGGTCACCCCGCACAGATACGCAGTATTTT. This codes for CASGRSPRTDTQYF.

This clonotype has a handful of counts. This chain joins TRBV5-1 and TRBJ1-4; D gene ambiguous. The CDR3 has 13 residues. Germline V CDR1 and CDR2: SGHRS, YFSETQ. The germline V and J ends were trimmed by 1 base and 7 bases, with 8 bases remaining between them. As DNA, the CDR3 is TGCGCCAGCAGCTTGACCCCCGGTGAAAAACTGTTTTTT. It codes for CASSLTPGEKLFF.

The chain links TRBV7-2 to TRBJ2-2, with D possibly matching TRBD1 (6 bases). Trimming cost V 1 base and J 4 bases, with 16 bases left between them. The CDR3 contains 17 residues. In germline, CDR1 is SGHTA, CDR2 FQGNSA. The CDR3 DNA reads TGTGCCAGCAGCTTAGTGTACCTGGACAGCCGCACCGGGGAGCTGTTTTTT. Residues: CASSLVYLDSRTGELFF.